This T cell receptor beta chain emerged from a study of blood T cells in healthy people across ages. Overall study results and limits: Without sorted subsets, naive and antigen-experienced compartments could not be conclusively compared. With donor CMV status unknown, expanded clonotype changes were possibly confounded.

Germline V gene lookup returns CDR1 SGHTA and CDR2 FQGNSA. This CDR3 comprises 14 residues. Through a sample-barcoded 5' primer and a J-beta primer mix, a second PCR was run for roughly 6 to 12 cycles. From the 5' RACE reads, TCRdb called clonotypes with MiXCR, one entry per CDR3 protein. The sample yields about 1.4 million distinct CDR3 sequences, 59% seen once. Details on this clonotype: Antigen unknown.

The study recruited healthy Caucasian donors from Russia who were aged about 6 to 90. Investigators took about 9.2 milliliters of peripheral blood from every donor. The genes are TRBV7-2 and TRBJ2-7, with 11 positions matching TRBD1. Gene TRBJ2-5 matches the end of the DNA better, so the J call may be wrong. Input material: blood. The sequence came from a young man in good health. CDR3 sequence: CASTPDRGHETQYF. The CDR3 DNA follows: TGTGCCAGCACCCCGGACAGGGGGCACGAGACCCAGTACTTC.